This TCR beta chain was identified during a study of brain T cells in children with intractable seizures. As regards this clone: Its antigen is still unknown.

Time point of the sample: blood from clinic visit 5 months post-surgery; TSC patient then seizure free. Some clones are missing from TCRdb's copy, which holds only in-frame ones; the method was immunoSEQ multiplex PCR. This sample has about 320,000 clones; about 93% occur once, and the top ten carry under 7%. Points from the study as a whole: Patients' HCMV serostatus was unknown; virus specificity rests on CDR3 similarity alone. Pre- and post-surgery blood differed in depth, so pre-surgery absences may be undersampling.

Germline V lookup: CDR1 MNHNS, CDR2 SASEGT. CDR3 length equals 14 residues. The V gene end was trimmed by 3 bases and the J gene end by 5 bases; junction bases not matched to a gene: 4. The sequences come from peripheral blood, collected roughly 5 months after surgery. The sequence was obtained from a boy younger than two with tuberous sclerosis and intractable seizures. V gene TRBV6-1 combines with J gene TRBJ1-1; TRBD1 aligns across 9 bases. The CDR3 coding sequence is TGTGCCAGCAGTGAGACAGGGGGACGGACTGAAGCTTTCTTT. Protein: CASSETGGRTEAFF.